The entry below gives a single T cell receptor (beta chain) sequence along with its context. Its specificity is not known. Germline V gives CDR1 LGHNA, CDR2 YNFKEQ. The CDR3 contains 15 residues. Trimming stripped 1 base from V and 5 bases from J, with 12 bases between. The method was immunoSEQ multiplex PCR; TCRdb's version includes in-frame clones alone and lacks a portion of them. This table holds roughly 100,000 clones, 85% to 95% found once. The source of the sample is a study of graft-versus-host responses after intestinal transplantation. For the study at large: Recipients across the board were started on anti-thymocyte globulin induction, then kept on tacrolimus and steroids for approximately three years. The study's findings and limits: Individuals carrying graft-donor T cell macrochimerism showed high graft-versus-host to host-versus-graft clonal ratios in allografts.

The TCR was taken from a human donor who was the organ donor for an intestinal transplant. The chain carries TRBV4-2 and TRBJ1-3; tentatively, D is TRBD1 (5 bases). The sequenced sample was unstimulated CD8+ T cells sorted from spleen or lymph node cells, obtained before transplant. Here the CDR3 DNA reads TGTGCCAGCAGCCAAGTCAGTAGGGGCCGAAACACCATATATTTT. This codes for CASSQVSRGRNTIYF.